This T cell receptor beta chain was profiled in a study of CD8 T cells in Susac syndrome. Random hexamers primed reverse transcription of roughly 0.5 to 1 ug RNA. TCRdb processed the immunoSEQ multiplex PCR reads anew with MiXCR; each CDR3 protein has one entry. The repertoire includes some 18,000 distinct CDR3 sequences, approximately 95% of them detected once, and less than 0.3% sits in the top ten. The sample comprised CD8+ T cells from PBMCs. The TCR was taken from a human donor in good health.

CDR3 in amino acids: CASSQGWGVKNEQFF. The CDR3 bases are TGTGCCAGCAGCCAAGGCTGGGGGGTTAAGAATGAGCAGTTCTTC. V gene TRBV7-7 combines with J gene TRBJ2-1; D possibly corresponds to TRBD2 (6 bases). The CDR3 sequence is 15 residues long. Germline V gives CDR1 SSHAT, CDR2 FNYEAQ (reference sequence). Trimming cost V 5 bases and J 7 bases, with 18 bases left between them.